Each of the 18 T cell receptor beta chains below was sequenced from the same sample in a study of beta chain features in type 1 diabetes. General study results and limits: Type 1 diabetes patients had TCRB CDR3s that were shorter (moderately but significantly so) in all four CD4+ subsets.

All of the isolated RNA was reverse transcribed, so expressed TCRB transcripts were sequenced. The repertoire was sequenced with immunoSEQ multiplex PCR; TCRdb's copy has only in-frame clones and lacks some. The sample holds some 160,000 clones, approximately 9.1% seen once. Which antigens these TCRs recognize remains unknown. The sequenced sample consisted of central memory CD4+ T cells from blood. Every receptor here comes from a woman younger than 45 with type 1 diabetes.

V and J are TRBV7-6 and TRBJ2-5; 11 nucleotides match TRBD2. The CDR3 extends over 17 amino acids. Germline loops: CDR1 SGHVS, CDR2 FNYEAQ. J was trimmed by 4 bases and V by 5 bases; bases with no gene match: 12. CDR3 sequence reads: CASSPGARTSGPETQYF. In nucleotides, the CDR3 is TGTGCCAGCAGCCCAGGTGCCCGGACTAGCGGGCCAGAGACCCAGTACTTC.

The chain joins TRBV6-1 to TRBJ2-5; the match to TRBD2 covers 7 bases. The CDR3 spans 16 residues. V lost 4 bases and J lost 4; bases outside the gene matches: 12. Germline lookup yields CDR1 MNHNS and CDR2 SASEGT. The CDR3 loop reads CASSVFFAGEGETQYF. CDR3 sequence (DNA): TGTGCCAGCAGTGTCTTCTTTGCGGGAGAAGGAGAGACCCAGTACTTC.

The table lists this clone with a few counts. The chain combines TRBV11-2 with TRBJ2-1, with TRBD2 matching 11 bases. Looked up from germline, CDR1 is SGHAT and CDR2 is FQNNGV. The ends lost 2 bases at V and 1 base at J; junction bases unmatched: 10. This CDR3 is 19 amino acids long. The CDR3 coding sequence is TGTGCCAGCAGCTTATTATACCCCGGACTAGCGGGTTCCTACAATGAGCAGTTCTTC. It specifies CASSLLYPGLAGSYNEQFF.

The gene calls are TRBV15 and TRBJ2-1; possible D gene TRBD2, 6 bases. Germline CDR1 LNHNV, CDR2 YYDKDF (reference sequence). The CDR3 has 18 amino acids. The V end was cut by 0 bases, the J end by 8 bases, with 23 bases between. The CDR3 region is CATSRDWGVGGAVDEQFF. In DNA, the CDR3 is TGTGCCACCAGCAGAGATTGGGGGGTGGGCGGTGCCGTCGATGAGCAGTTCTTC.

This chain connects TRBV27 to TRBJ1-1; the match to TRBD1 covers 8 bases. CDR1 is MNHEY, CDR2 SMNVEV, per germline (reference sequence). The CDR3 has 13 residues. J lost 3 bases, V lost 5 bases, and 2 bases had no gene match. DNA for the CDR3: TGTGCCAGCAGTCTGGACAGGGACACTGAAGCTTTCTTT. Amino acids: CASSLDRDTEAFF.

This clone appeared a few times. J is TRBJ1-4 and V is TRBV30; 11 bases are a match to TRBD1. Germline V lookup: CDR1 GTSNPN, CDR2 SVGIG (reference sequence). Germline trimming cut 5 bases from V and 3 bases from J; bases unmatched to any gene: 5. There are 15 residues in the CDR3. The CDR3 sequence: CAWAGTGGPNEKLFF. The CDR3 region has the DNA TGTGCCTGGGCCGGGACAGGGGGACCTAATGAAAAACTGTTTTTT.

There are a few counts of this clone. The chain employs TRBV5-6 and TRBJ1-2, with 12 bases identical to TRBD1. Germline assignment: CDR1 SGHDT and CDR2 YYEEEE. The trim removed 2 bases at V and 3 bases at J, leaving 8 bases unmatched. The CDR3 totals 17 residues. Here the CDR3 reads CASSFSGQGAYDYGYTF. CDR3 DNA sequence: TGTGCCAGCAGCTTTTCGGGACAGGGGGCGTATGACTATGGCTACACCTTC.

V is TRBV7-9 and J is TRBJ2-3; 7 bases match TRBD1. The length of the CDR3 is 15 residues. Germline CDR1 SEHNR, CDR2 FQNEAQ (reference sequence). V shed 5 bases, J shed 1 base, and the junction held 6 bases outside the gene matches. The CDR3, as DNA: TGTGCCAGCAGCCGTGGACAGGAAGGCACAGATACGCAGTATTTT. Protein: CASSRGQEGTDTQYF.

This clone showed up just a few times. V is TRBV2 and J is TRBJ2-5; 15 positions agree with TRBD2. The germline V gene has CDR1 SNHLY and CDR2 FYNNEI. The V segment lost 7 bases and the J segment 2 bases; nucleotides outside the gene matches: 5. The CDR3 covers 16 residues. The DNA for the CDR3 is TGTGCCAGCAAGCGGACTAGCGGGAGGGGACAAGAGACCCAGTACTTC. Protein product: CASKRTSGRGQETQYF.

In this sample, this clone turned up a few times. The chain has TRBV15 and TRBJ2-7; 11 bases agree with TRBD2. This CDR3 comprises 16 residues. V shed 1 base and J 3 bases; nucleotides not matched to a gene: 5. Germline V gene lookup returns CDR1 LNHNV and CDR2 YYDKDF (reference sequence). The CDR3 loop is CATSRGLAGRYYEQYF. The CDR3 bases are TGTGCCACCAGCAGAGGACTAGCGGGAAGGTACTACGAGCAGTACTTC.

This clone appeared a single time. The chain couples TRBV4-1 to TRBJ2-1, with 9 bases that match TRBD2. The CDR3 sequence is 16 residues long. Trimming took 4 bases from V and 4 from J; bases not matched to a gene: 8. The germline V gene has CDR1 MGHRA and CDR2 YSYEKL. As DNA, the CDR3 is TGCGCCAGCAGCCCCCTAGTGGCGGGAGGGTACAATGAGCAGTTCTTC. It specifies CASSPLVAGGYNEQFF.

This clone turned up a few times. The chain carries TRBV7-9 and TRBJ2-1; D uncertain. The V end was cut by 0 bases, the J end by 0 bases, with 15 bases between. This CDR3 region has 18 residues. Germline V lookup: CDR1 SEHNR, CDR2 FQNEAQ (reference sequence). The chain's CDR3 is CASSLANLGYSSYNEQFF. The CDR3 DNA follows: TGTGCCAGCAGCTTAGCGAATTTGGGCTATAGCTCCTACAATGAGCAGTTCTTC. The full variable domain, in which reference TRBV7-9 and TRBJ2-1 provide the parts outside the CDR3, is DTGVSQNPRHKITKRGQNVTFRCDPISEHNRLYWYRQTLGQGPEFLTYFQNEAQLEKSRLLSDRFSAERPKGSFSTLEIQRTEQGDSAMYLCASSLANLGYSSYNEQFFGPGTRLTVL.

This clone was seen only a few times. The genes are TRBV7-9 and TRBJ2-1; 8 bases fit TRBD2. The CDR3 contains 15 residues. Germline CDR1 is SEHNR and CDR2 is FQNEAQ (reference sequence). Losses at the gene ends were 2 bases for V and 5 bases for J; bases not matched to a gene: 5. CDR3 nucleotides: TGTGCCAGCAGCTTAAGAACTAGCGGTAACAATGAGCAGTTCTTC. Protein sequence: CASSLRTSGNNEQFF.

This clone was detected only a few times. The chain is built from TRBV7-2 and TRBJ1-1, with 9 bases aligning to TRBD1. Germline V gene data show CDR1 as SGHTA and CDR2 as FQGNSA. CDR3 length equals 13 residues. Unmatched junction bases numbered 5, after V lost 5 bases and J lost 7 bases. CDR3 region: CASSTQGAVEAFF. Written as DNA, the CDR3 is TGTGCCAGCAGCACACAGGGGGCTGTTGAAGCTTTCTTT. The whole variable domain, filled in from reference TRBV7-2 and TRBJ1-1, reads GAGVSQSPSNKVTEKGKDVELRCDPISGHTALYWYRQSLGQGLEFLIYFQGNSAPDKSGLPSDRFSAERTGGSVSTLTIQRTQQEDSAVYLCASSTQGAVEAFFGQGTRLTVV.

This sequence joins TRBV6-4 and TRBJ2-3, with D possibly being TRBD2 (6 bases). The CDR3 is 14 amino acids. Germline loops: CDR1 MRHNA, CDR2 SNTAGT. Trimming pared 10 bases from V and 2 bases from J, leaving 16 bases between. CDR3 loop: CATAPGLHTDTQYF. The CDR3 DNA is TGTGCCACCGCCCCGGGACTGCACACAGATACGCAGTATTTT.

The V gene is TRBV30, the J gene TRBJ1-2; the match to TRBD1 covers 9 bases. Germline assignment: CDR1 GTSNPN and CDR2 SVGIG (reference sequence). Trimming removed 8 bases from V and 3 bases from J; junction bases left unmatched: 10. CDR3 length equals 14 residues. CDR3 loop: CASSSGTGHYGYTF. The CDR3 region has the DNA TGTGCCAGCAGCTCCGGGACAGGGCACTATGGCTACACCTTC.

The CDR3 loop reads CASSSGTGDGQPQHF. The CDR3 DNA is TGCGCCAGCAGCTCCGGGACAGGGGACGGTCAGCCCCAGCATTTT. V usage is TRBV5-1 and J usage is TRBJ1-5; 10 positions match TRBD1. The CDR3 spans 15 residues. V was clipped by 3 bases and J by 6 bases; unmatched bases: 6. Germline V gene sequence: CDR1 SGHRS, CDR2 YFSETQ.

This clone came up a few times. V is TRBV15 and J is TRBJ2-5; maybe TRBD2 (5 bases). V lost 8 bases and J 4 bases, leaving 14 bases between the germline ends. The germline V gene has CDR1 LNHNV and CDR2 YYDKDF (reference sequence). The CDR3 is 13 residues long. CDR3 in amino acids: CATEEGSRETQYF. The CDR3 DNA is TGTGCCACCGAAGAGGGAAGTCGAGAGACCCAGTACTTC. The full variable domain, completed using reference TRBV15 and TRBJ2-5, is DAMVIQNPRYQVTQFGKPVTLSCSQTLNHNVMYWYQQKSSQAPKLLFHYYDKDFNNEADTPDNFQSRRPNTSFCFLDIRSPGLGDTAMYLCATEEGSRETQYFGPGTRLLVL.